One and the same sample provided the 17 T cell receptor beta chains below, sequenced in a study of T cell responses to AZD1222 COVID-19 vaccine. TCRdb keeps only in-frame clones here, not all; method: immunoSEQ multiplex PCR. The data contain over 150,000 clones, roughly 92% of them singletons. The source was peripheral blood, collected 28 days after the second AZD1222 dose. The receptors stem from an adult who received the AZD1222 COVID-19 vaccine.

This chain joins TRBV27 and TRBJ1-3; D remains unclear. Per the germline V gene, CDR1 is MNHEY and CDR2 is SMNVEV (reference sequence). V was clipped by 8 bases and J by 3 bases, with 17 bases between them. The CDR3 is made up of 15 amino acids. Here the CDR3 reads CASRSFQSRGNTIYF. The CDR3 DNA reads TGTGCCAGCCGCTCCTTTCAGTCCCGTGGAAACACCATATATTTT.

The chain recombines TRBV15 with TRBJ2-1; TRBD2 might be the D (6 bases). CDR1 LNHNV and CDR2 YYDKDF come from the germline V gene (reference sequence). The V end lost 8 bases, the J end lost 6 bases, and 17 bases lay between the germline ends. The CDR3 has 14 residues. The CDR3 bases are TGTGCCACCGGGCCCCCTAGCGACCGCAATGAGCAGTTCTTC. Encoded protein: CATGPPSDRNEQFF.

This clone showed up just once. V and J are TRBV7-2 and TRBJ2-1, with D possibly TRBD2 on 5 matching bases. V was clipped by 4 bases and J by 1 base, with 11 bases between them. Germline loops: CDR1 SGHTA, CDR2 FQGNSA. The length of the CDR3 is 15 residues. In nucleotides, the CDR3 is TGTGCCAGCAGCTCCAGGACTCAATCCTACAATGAGCAGTTCTTC. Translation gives CASSSRTQSYNEQFF. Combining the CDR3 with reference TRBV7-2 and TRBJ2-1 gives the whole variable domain GAGVSQSPSNKVTEKGKDVELRCDPISGHTALYWYRQSLGQGLEFLIYFQGNSAPDKSGLPSDRFSAERTGGSVSTLTIQRTQQEDSAVYLCASSSRTQSYNEQFFGPGTRLTVL.

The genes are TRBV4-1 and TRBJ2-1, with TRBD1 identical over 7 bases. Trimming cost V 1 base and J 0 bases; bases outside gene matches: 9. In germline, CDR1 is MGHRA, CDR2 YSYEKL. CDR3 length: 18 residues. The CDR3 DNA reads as TGCGCCAGCAGCCAAGGGAGCCACAGGGGTCCCTCCTACAATGAGCAGTTCTTC. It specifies CASSQGSHRGPSYNEQFF.

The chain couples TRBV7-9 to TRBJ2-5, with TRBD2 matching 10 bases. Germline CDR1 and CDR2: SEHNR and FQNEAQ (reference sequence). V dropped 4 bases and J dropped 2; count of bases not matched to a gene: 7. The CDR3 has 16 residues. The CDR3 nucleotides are TGTGCCAGCAGCTCTTCCGGGACTAGCGTTCAAGAGACCCAGTACTTC. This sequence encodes CASSSSGTSVQETQYF.

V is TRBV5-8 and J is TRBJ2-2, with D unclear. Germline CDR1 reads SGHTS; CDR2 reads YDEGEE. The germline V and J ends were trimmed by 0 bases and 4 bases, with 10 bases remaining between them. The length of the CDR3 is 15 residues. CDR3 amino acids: CASSLVPGSTGELFF. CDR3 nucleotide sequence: TGTGCCAGCAGCTTGGTCCCGGGTTCCACCGGGGAGCTGTTTTTT.

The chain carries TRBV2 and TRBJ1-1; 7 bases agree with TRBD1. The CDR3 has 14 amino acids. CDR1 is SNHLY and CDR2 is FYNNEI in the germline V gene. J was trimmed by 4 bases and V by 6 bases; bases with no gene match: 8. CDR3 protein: CASSLGQSPTEAFF. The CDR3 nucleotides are TGTGCCAGCAGCCTGGGACAGTCACCCACTGAAGCTTTCTTT.

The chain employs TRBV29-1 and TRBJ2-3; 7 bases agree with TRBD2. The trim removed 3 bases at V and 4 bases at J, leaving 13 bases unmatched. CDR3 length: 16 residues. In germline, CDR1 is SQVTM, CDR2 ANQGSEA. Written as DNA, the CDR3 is TGCAGCGTTGATTATGAGGGAGGGCATTCGGCAGATACGCAGTATTTT. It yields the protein CSVDYEGGHSADTQYF.

CDR3 residues: CASRDRANYGYTF. The CDR3 DNA reads as TGTGCCAGCCGGGACAGGGCTAACTATGGCTACACCTTC. The V and J genes are TRBV6-5 and TRBJ1-2; 9 positions match TRBD1. The trim removed 8 bases at V and 0 bases at J, leaving 1 base unmatched. There are 13 residues in the CDR3. CDR1 is MNHEY and CDR2 is SVGAGI in the germline V gene.

The CDR3 region is CASTKVSSWVVAGELFF. The CDR3 bases are TGTGCCAGCACCAAAGTAAGCTCGTGGGTGGTGGCCGGGGAGCTGTTTTTT. This chain joins TRBV21-1 and TRBJ2-2. TRBV21-1 constitutes a pseudogene. The CDR3 covers 17 residues.

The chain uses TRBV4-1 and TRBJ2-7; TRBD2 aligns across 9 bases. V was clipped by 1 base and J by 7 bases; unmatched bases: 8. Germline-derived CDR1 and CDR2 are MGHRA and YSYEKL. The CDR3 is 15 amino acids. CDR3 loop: CASSQVSGLAGEQYF. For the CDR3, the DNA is TGCGCCAGCAGCCAAGTATCGGGACTAGCTGGAGAGCAGTACTTC.

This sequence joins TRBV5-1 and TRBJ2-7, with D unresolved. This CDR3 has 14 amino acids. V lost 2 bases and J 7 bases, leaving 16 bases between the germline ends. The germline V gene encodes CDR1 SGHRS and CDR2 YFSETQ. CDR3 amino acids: CASSFGQIDWEQYF. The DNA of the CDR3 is TGCGCCAGCAGCTTCGGCCAGATTGATTGGGAGCAGTACTTC. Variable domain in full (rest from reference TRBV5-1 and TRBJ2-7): KAGVTQTPRYLIKTRGQQVTLSCSPISGHRSVSWYQQTPGQGLQFLFEYFSETQRNKGNFPGRFSGRQFSNSRSEMNVSTLELGDSALYLCASSFGQIDWEQYFGPGTRLTVT.

Here the CDR3 DNA reads TGCGCCAGCAGCTTGGGGGGCAGTGCTAACTATGGCTACACCTTC. Residues: CASSLGGSANYGYTF. The chain joins TRBV5-1 to TRBJ1-2; the D gene is possibly TRBD1 (5 bases). This CDR3 region has 15 residues. CDR1 is SGHRS and CDR2 is YFSETQ in the germline V gene. V lost 0 bases to trimming and J lost 0 bases, with 9 bases between them.

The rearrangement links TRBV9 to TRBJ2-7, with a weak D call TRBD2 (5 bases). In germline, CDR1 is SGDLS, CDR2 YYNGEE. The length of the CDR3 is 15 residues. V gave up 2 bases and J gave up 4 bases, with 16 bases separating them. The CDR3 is CASSVTSGSLYEQYF. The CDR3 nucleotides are TGTGCCAGCAGCGTGACCTCGGGATCCCTTTACGAGCAGTACTTC. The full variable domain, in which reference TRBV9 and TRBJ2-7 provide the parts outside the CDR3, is DSGVTQTPKHLITATGQRVTLRCSPRSGDLSVYWYQQSLDQGLQFLIQYYNGEERAKGNILERFSAQQFPDLHSELNLSSLELGDSALYFCASSVTSGSLYEQYFGPGTRLTVT.

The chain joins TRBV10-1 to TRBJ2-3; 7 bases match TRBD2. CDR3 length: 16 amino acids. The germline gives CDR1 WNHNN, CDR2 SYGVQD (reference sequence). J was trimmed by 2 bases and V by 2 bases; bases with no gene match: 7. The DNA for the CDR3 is TGCGCCAGCAGTGAGAGGCCTAGCGGTTACACAGATACGCAGTATTTT. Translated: CASSERPSGYTDTQYF.

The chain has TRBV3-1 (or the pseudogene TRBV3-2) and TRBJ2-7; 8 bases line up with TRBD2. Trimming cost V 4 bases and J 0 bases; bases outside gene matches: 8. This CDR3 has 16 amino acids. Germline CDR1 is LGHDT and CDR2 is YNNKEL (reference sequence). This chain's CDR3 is CASSPQIAGSSYEQYF. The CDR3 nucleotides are TGTGCCAGCAGCCCCCAAATAGCGGGAAGCTCCTACGAGCAGTACTTC.

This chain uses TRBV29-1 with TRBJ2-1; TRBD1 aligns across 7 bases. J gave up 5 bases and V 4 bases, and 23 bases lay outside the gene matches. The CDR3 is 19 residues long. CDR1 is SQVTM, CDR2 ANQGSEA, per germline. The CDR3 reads CSVGGWMGQRGPEHNEQFF. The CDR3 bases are TGCAGCGTTGGGGGCTGGATGGGACAGAGAGGCCCTGAGCACAATGAGCAGTTCTTC.